Shown below are 9 T cell receptor beta chains from a single sample sequenced in a study of shared clonotypes between healthy human individuals. Measured with immunoSEQ multiplex PCR; TCRdb has only the in-frame clones, and not every one. The sample lists approximately 2.1 million clones, approximately 93% occurring once. The specimen sequenced was naive CD4+ T cells from PBMCs. Regarding subset: CD45RA+ positively selected. These receptors were taken from a young man in good health. Some clones in this sample may be carry-over from other donors' samples.

The V call is TRBV28, the J call TRBJ1-2; D unclear. Germline loops: CDR1 MDHEN, CDR2 SYDVKM. The CDR3 loop spans 13 amino acids. Trimming took off 6 bases at V and 5 bases at J, with 13 bases between the two ends. CDR3 region: CASSAPSFYGYTF. The CDR3 region has the DNA TGTGCCAGCAGCGCTCCGTCCTTTTATGGCTACACCTTC.

The chain uses TRBV7-3 and TRBJ2-3, with 10 bases identical to TRBD1. J gave up 3 bases and V 5 bases, and 8 bases lay outside the gene matches. Germline CDR1 SGHTA, CDR2 FQGTGA. This CDR3 has 16 residues. Written as DNA, the CDR3 is TGTGCCAGCAGCCGCACTGGGGGACAGGGGACAGATACGCAGTATTTT. Its translation: CASSRTGGQGTDTQYF.

This clone was seen a handful of times. V is TRBV2 and J is TRBJ1-1, with TRBD1 matching over 8 bases. The length of the CDR3 is 14 residues. V dropped 4 bases and J dropped 4; count of bases not matched to a gene: 5. Germline V gene lookup returns CDR1 SNHLY and CDR2 FYNNEI. The CDR3 spells CASSGTGPGTEAFF. The CDR3 DNA sequence: TGTGCCAGCAGTGGGACAGGGCCGGGCACTGAAGCTTTCTTT.

The chain carries TRBV5-1 and TRBJ2-7, with a possible D match to TRBD2 (6 bases). V lost 1 base and J 2 bases, leaving 13 bases between the germline ends. The germline gives CDR1 SGHRS, CDR2 YFSETQ. This CDR3 is built from 15 residues. Here the CDR3 DNA reads TGCGCCAGCAGCTTGAGTACTAGCCGTACCTACGAGCAGTACTTC. Amino acids: CASSLSTSRTYEQYF. The full variable domain, rest sourced from reference TRBV5-1 and TRBJ2-7, is KAGVTQTPRYLIKTRGQQVTLSCSPISGHRSVSWYQQTPGQGLQFLFEYFSETQRNKGNFPGRFSGRQFSNSRSEMNVSTLELGDSALYLCASSLSTSRTYEQYFGPGTRLTVT.

About this clone itself: Other DNA sequences in the same sample also yield this CDR3. This chain links TRBV11-2 with TRBJ2-1; D remains unclear. Germline V gene sequence: CDR1 SGHAT, CDR2 FQNNGV. This CDR3 region has 11 residues. Trimming stripped 6 bases from V and 4 bases from J, with 4 bases between. The chain's CDR3 is CASRSYNEQFF. CDR3 in DNA: TGTGCCAGCAGGTCATACAATGAGCAGTTCTTC.

The chain uses TRBV10-3 and TRBJ2-7, with D uncertain. V gave up 2 bases and J gave up 4 bases, with 15 bases separating them. Germline V CDR1 and CDR2: ENHRY, SYGVKD. The length of the CDR3 is 15 residues. The CDR3, as DNA: TGTGCCATCAGTGAGACCTACACGATCCTGTACGAGCAGTACTTC. As protein: CAISETYTILYEQYF.

V and J are TRBV27 and TRBJ2-6; D is perhaps TRBD1 (5 bases). The CDR3 consists of 17 residues. The V end lost 7 bases, the J end lost 2 bases, and 18 bases lay between the germline ends. CDR1 is MNHEY, CDR2 SMNVEV, per germline (reference sequence). The DNA for the CDR3 is TGTGCCAGCAAGGGGTACGGAAGCCGTCCTGGGGCCAACGTCCTGACTTTC. Its translation is CASKGYGSRPGANVLTF.

V and J are TRBV9 and TRBJ1-5, with TRBD1 as a possible D gene (5 bases). The CDR3 has 17 amino acids. V was trimmed by 2 bases and J by 11 bases, leaving 26 bases between them. The germline gives CDR1 SGDLS, CDR2 YYNGEE. The CDR3 DNA reads TGTGCCAGCAGCGTTCTTCCCCGGGCCCCGGGGCTAAGGGCCCAGCATTTT. Translation gives CASSVLPRAPGLRAQHF.

V is TRBV28 and J is TRBJ1-5; D not resolved. From germline, CDR1 is MDHEN and CDR2 SYDVKM. V lost 8 bases and J lost 1, with 9 bases in between. The CDR3 contains 13 residues. The CDR3 DNA reads TGTGCCAGCGAAGACGTCAGCAATCAGCCCCAGCATTTT. It translates to CASEDVSNQPQHF.